A selection of T cell receptor beta chains follows, all from one sample in a study of shared clonotypes between healthy human individuals. Assay: immunoSEQ multiplex PCR; the TCRdb copy retains only in-frame clones and omits some. The sample contains millions of clones, approximately 94% of which appear only once. The sample taken for sequencing was naive CD8+ T cells from PBMCs. The source of these receptors is a man aged 18 to 30 in good health. Some clones in this sample may be carry-over from other donors' samples. The CDR3 runs from the conserved cysteine through the conserved F or W. D genes are given only for firm matches. The size of a clone is reported for some rows only, either as once, few or many, or as a class for expanded clones.

v_call: TRBV7-8
clone_size: once
d_call: .
j_call: TRBJ2-7
cdr3_nt: TGTGCCAGCAGCCCATATGGGGTCTACGAGCAGTACTTC
cdr3_aa: CASSPYGVYEQYF

v_call: TRBV11-2
clone_size: .
d_call: .
j_call: TRBJ2-5
cdr3_nt: TGTGCCAGCAGCTTATGGACCAACCAAGAGACCCAGTACTTC
cdr3_aa: CASSLWTNQETQYF

v_call: TRBV28
clone_size: .
d_call: .
j_call: TRBJ1-1
cdr3_nt: TGTGCCAGCAGTTTATGGAGCGGGGGTGCATCGAACACTGAAGCTTTCTTT
cdr3_aa: CASSLWSGGASNTEAFF

v_call: TRBV27
clone_size: .
d_call: .
j_call: TRBJ1-3
cdr3_nt: TGTGCCAGCAGTTTATTCGGCAGCTCTGGAAACACCATATATTTT
cdr3_aa: CASSLFGSSGNTIYF

v_call: TRBV29-1
clone_size: .
d_call: TRBD2
j_call: TRBJ2-1
cdr3_nt: TGCAGCGTTGAAGGACTAGCGCCGATAACCTACAATGAGCAGTTCTTC
cdr3_aa: CSVEGLAPITYNEQFF

v_call: TRBV9
clone_size: .
d_call: .
j_call: TRBJ2-5
cdr3_nt: TGTGCCAGCAGCGTAGGGGCGGGACGAGAGACCCAGTACTTC
cdr3_aa: CASSVGAGRETQYF

v_call: TRBV28
clone_size: .
d_call: TRBD2
j_call: TRBJ2-3
cdr3_nt: TGTGCCAGCAGTTTAATTAGCGGGACTTTGGATACGCAGTATTTT
cdr3_aa: CASSLISGTLDTQYF

v_call: TRBV28
clone_size: .
d_call: TRBD1
j_call: TRBJ2-1
cdr3_nt: TGTGCCAGCAGGAAGGGACAGGCTACTGTCAATGAGCAGTTCTTC
cdr3_aa: CASRKGQATVNEQFF

v_call: TRBV27
clone_size: .
d_call: .
j_call: TRBJ2-7
cdr3_nt: TGTGCCAGCAGTATATACCCGACTGCGCGGGAGCAGTACTTC
cdr3_aa: CASSIYPTAREQYF

v_call: TRBV27
clone_size: .
d_call: .
j_call: TRBJ1-4
cdr3_nt: TGTGCCAGCAGTTCCTTGGCTAATGAAAAACTGTTTTTT
cdr3_aa: CASSSLANEKLFF

v_call: TRBV14
clone_size: .
d_call: .
j_call: TRBJ1-4
cdr3_nt: TGTGCCAGCAGCCAAGCTCTCGGGGCGGGAGAAAAACTGTTTTTT
cdr3_aa: CASSQALGAGEKLFF

v_call: TRBV2
clone_size: .
d_call: .
j_call: TRBJ1-1
cdr3_nt: TGTGCCAGCACCTTGCTAGGGGAAACTGAAGCTTTCTTT
cdr3_aa: CASTLLGETEAFF

v_call: TRBV4-3
clone_size: .
d_call: .
j_call: TRBJ2-1
cdr3_nt: TGCGCCAGCAGCCAGGGCGTTAATAATGAGCAGTTCTTC
cdr3_aa: CASSQGVNNEQFF

v_call: TRBV10-1
clone_size: .
d_call: TRBD2
j_call: TRBJ2-3
cdr3_nt: TGCGCCAGCAGTGGTACGGGGGGTCCTTCTTTAAGCACAGATACGCAGTATTTT
cdr3_aa: CASSGTGGPSLSTDTQYF

v_call: TRBV2
clone_size: .
d_call: .
j_call: TRBJ1-5
cdr3_nt: TGTGCCAGCAGTAAAACGGGAGGCAGGGGAGGCAATCAGCCCCAGCATTTT
cdr3_aa: CASSKTGGRGGNQPQHF

v_call: TRBV6-5
clone_size: .
d_call: TRBD1
j_call: TRBJ2-1
cdr3_nt: TGTGCCAGCGGTTGGGGACAGGGCGGCAATGAGCAGTTCTTC
cdr3_aa: CASGWGQGGNEQFF

v_call: TRBV28
clone_size: .
d_call: TRBD1
j_call: TRBJ1-1
cdr3_nt: TGTGCCAGCAGTTTCCCACAGGGGGCGGGCGCTGAAGCTTTCTTT
cdr3_aa: CASSFPQGAGAEAFF

v_call: TRBV27
clone_size: .
d_call: .
j_call: TRBJ1-4
cdr3_nt: TGTGCCAGCACCAACGGGGGGTTAGGGGAAAAACTGTTTTTT
cdr3_aa: CASTNGGLGEKLFF

v_call: TRBV6-5
clone_size: .
d_call: .
j_call: TRBJ1-1
cdr3_nt: TGTGCCAGCAGTTACTCCGTACAAAACGCTGAAGCTTTCTTT
cdr3_aa: CASSYSVQNAEAFF

v_call: TRBV6-1
clone_size: .
d_call: .
j_call: TRBJ2-7
cdr3_nt: TGTGCCAGCAGTGAATGGGAGGCTCTCACCTACGAGCAGTACTTC
cdr3_aa: CASSEWEALTYEQYF

v_call: TRBV9
clone_size: .
d_call: .
j_call: TRBJ1-1
cdr3_nt: TGTGCCAGCAGCGCGTACGCAGGGTTGAACACTGAAGCTTTCTTT
cdr3_aa: CASSAYAGLNTEAFF

v_call: TRBV7-2
clone_size: .
d_call: .
j_call: TRBJ2-7
cdr3_nt: TGTGCCAGCAGCCCCCAGATAGGCTACGAGCAGTACTTC
cdr3_aa: CASSPQIGYEQYF

v_call: TRBV29-1
clone_size: once
d_call: TRBD2
j_call: TRBJ2-1
cdr3_nt: TGCAGCGTTCCCTTTCCTAGCGGGAGAGACCCTACCTCCTACAATGAGCAGTTCTTC
cdr3_aa: CSVPFPSGRDPTSYNEQFF

v_call: TRBV9
clone_size: .
d_call: .
j_call: TRBJ1-4
cdr3_nt: TGTGCCAGCAGCCCCCAGCGGGGCAGGTCTAATGAAAAACTGTTTTTT
cdr3_aa: CASSPQRGRSNEKLFF

v_call: TRBV10-2
clone_size: .
d_call: .
j_call: TRBJ2-1
cdr3_nt: TGCGCCAGCAGTCTCGGGGTCCACAATGAGCAGTTCTTC
cdr3_aa: CASSLGVHNEQFF

v_call: TRBV7-8
clone_size: .
d_call: .
j_call: TRBJ1-1
cdr3_nt: TGTGCCAGCAGCTTAGATCCCGACACTGAAGCTTTCTTT
cdr3_aa: CASSLDPDTEAFF

v_call: TRBV29-1
clone_size: .
d_call: .
j_call: TRBJ2-2
cdr3_nt: TGCAGCGGATCAGGGTATGGCGGGGAGCTGTTTTTT
cdr3_aa: CSGSGYGGELFF

v_call: TRBV5-4
clone_size: .
d_call: TRBD2
j_call: TRBJ2-7
cdr3_nt: TGTGCCAGCAGCCACGGGACTAGCGGAAGCACCTACGAGCAGTACTTC
cdr3_aa: CASSHGTSGSTYEQYF

v_call: TRBV28
clone_size: .
d_call: .
j_call: TRBJ1-5
cdr3_nt: TGTGCCAGCAGTTTCGTCCCGGGGAAGCGACGGCGGAATCAGCCCCAGCATTTT
cdr3_aa: CASSFVPGKRRRNQPQHF

v_call: TRBV5-4
clone_size: .
d_call: .
j_call: TRBJ2-7
cdr3_nt: TGTGCCAGCAGCTCCGGGCCCGCCTACGAGCAGTACTTC
cdr3_aa: CASSSGPAYEQYF

v_call: TRBV27
clone_size: .
d_call: TRBD1
j_call: TRBJ2-1
cdr3_nt: TGTGCCAGCAGTTTATCGGTAGGGACAGCTTACAATGAGCAGTTCTTC
cdr3_aa: CASSLSVGTAYNEQFF